The clone carrying this T cell receptor beta chain was counted at least ten times. Its specificity is not known. The entry originates in a study of T cells in Graves' hyperthyroidism and ophthalmopathy. J lost 8 bases, V lost 4 bases, and 7 bases had no gene match. The CDR3 is made up of 14 amino acids. General study points: Model predictions of ophthalmopathy came a median 6.5 months before onset.

RNA transcripts yielded amplified TCR beta CDR3 regions. The HTBI primer set served for first-round RT-PCR of the TCR CDR3. MiXCR was run by TCRdb on the multiplex PCR reads, yielding one entry per CDR3 protein. The repertoire consists of 500,000 to 650,000 distinct CDR3 sequences, with roughly 15% occurring once and the leading ten covering about 15%. An absence of ophthalmopathy progression within 18 months meant stable Graves' hyperthyroidism. The chain recombines TRBV12-3 or TRBV12-4 with TRBJ1-4; 7 bases agree with TRBD1. The receptor comes from a woman in her thirties or forties with Graves' hyperthyroidism. Sequencing was carried out using blood. As DNA, the CDR3 is TGTGCCAGCAGTTCCCAGGGGGTATTGGAAAAACTGTTTTTT. This sequence encodes CASSSQGVLEKLFF.